This entry is about one T cell receptor beta chain. The data were taken from a study of technical replicates of blood from a few donors. The CDR3 covers 16 residues. The germline V gene has CDR1 SGHRS and CDR2 YFSETQ. Losses at the gene ends were 3 bases for V and 4 bases for J; bases not matched to a gene: 7. Only in-frame clones appear in the TCRdb table, and some are missing; sequencing was by immunoSEQ multiplex PCR. The sample contains 55,000 to 65,000 clones, less than 90% of which appear only once. The chain joins TRBV5-1 to TRBJ2-2, with TRBD1 identical over 9 bases. What was sequenced was PBMCs. The receptor's source is a human donor in good health. Some clones in this sample may be carry-over from other donors' samples. The CDR3 sequence is CASSSKQGAGTGELFF. The CDR3 coding sequence is TGCGCCAGCAGCTCAAAACAGGGGGCCGGCACCGGGGAGCTGTTTTTT.